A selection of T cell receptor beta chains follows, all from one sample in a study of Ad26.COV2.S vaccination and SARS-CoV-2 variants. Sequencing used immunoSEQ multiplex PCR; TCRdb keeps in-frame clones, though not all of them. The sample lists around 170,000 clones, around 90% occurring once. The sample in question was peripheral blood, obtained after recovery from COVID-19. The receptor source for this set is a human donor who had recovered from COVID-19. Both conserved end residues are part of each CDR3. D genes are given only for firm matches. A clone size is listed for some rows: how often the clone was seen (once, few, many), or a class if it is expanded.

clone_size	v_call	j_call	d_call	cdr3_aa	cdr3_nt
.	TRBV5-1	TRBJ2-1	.	CASSLDRVPYNEQFF	TGCGCCAGCAGCTTGGACAGGGTCCCCTACAATGAGCAGTTCTTC
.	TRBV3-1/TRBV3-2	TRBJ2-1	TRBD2	CASSQGESAGGHDEQFF	TGTGCCAGCAGCCAAGGTGAATCAGCGGGGGGGCACGATGAGCAGTTCTTC
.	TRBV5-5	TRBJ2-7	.	CASSLRRASSYEQYF	TGTGCCAGCAGCTTGAGGAGGGCAAGCTCCTACGAGCAGTACTTC
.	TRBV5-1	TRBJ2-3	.	CASSSTISTDTQYF	TGCGCCAGCAGCTCCACAATTAGCACAGATACGCAGTATTTT
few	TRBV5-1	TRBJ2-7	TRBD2	CASSPSGLAGTEQYF	TGCGCCAGCAGTCCCTCCGGCCTAGCGGGAACCGAGCAGTACTTC
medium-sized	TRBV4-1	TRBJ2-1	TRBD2	CASSQDRLSGSNEQFF	TGCGCCAGCAGCCAAGATCGTCTTAGCGGGAGCAATGAGCAGTTCTTC
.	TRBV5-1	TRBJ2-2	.	CASSLQRGNTGELFF	TGCGCCAGCAGCTTGCAAAGGGGGAACACCGGGGAGCTGTTTTTT
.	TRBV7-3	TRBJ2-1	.	CASSSTNGAGSPSSYNEQFF	TGTGCCAGCAGCTCGACCAACGGGGCAGGGTCGCCGAGCTCCTACAATGAGCAGTTCTTC
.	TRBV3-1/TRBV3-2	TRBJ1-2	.	CASSHQDSLLNYGYTF	TGTGCCAGCAGCCACCAGGACAGCCTCCTGAACTATGGCTACACCTTC
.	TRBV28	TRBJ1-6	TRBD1	CASSSGTGNNSPLHF	TGTGCCAGCAGTTCCGGGACAGGGAATAATTCACCCCTCCACTTT
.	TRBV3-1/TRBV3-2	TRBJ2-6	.	CASTSLHTLSGANVLTF	TGTGCCAGCACCTCCTTACATACCCTCTCTGGGGCCAACGTCCTGACTTTC
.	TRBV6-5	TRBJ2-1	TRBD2	CASRLAGGHNEQFF	TGTGCCAGCAGACTAGCGGGAGGGCACAATGAGCAGTTCTTC
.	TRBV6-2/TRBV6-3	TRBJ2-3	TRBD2	CASSSPFERETDTQYF	TGTGCCAGCAGTTCTCCCTTTGAGCGGGAAACAGATACGCAGTATTTT
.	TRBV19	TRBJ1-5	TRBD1	CASSIDAGGVGSNQPQHF	TGTGCCAGTAGTATAGATGCAGGGGGAGTTGGGAGCAATCAGCCCCAGCATTTT
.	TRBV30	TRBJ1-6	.	CAWSAIWSMGGLPYNSPLHF	TGTGCCTGGAGTGCCATTTGGTCCATGGGGGGGCTCCCCTATAATTCACCCCTCCACTTT
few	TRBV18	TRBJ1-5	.	CASSFGATDSNQPQHF	TGTGCCAGCTCCTTTGGTGCGACAGATAGCAATCAGCCCCAGCATTTT
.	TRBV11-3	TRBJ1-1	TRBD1	CASSLQGGTEAFF	TGTGCCAGCAGCCTCCAGGGGGGAACTGAAGCTTTCTTT
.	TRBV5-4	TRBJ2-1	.	CASSLADQGEQFF	TGTGCCAGCAGCTTGGCGGACCAAGGGGAGCAGTTCTTC
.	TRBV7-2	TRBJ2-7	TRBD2	CASSPMGGDEQYF	TGTGCCAGCAGCCCAATGGGGGGGGACGAGCAGTACTTC